The subject of this entry is one TCR beta chain. Synthetically made TCR analog templates were put into each PCR as spikes. The data were produced by immunoSEQ multiplex PCR, yet TCRdb's version contains in-frame clones alone and is incomplete. The data show about 45,000 clones, about 91% seen once. The sample belongs to a study of PD-L1 blockade in urothelial cancer. Overall study: Prior exposure to chemotherapy in patients amounted to 0 to 3 regimens received.

This CDR3 spans 18 amino acids. Germline lookup yields CDR1 SGHTA and CDR2 FQGNSA. J lost 0 bases, V lost 5 bases, and 7 bases had no gene match. This chain links TRBV7-2 with TRBJ2-5; 15 bases match TRBD2. This sequence originates from a man older than 75 with urothelial cancer. The sequenced sample was PBMCs, obtained around atezolizumab (anti-PD-L1) treatment. The CDR3 DNA follows: TGTGCCAGCAGCCGCGGACTAGCGGGAGGGGGGTACCAAGAGACCCAGTACTTC. It yields the protein CASSRGLAGGGYQETQYF. The whole variable domain, filled in from reference TRBV7-2 and TRBJ2-5, reads GAGVSQSPSNKVTEKGKDVELRCDPISGHTALYWYRQSLGQGLEFLIYFQGNSAPDKSGLPSDRFSAERTGGSVSTLTIQRTQQEDSAVYLCASSRGLAGGGYQETQYFGPGTRLLVL.